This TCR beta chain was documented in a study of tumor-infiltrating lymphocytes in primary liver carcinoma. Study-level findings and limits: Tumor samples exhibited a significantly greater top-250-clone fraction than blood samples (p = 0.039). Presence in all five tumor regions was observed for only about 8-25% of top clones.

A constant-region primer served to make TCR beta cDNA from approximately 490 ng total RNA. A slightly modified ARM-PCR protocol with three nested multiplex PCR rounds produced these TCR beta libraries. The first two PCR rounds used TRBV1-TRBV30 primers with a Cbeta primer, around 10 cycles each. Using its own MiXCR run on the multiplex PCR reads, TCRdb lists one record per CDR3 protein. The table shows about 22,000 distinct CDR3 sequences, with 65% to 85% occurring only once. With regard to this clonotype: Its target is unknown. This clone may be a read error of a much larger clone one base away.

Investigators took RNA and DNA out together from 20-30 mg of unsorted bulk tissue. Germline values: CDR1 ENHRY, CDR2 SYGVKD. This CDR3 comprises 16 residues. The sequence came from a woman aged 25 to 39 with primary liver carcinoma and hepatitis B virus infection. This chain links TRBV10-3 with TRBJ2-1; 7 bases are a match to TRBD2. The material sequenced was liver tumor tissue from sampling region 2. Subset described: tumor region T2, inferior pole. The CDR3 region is CVISESMAGVYNEQFF. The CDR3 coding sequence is TGTGTCATCAGTGAGTCGATGGCGGGAGTCTACAATGAGCAGTTCTTC.